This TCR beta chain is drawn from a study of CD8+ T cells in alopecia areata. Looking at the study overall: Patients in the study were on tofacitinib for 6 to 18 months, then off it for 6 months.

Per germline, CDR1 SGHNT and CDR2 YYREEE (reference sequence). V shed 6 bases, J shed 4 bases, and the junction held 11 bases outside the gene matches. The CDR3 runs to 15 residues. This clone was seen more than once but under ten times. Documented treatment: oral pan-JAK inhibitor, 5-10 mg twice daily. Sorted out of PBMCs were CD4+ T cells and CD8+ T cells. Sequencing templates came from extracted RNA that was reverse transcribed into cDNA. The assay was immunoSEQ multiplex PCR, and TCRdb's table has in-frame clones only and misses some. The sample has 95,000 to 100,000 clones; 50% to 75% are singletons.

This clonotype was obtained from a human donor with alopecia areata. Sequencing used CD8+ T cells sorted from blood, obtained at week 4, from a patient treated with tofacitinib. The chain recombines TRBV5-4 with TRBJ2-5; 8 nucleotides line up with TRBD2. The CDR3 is CASTPGRGALETQYF. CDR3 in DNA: TGTGCCAGCACCCCTGGGCGGGGGGCCCTAGAGACCCAGTACTTC.